Each of the 14 T cell receptor beta chains below was sequenced from the same sample in a study of cytomegalovirus exposure and HLA in healthy donors. Use of 60 Vbeta and 13 Jbeta primers characterized the PCR. Clones were read by immunoSEQ multiplex PCR, and TCRdb kept only the in-frame ones, dropping some. The sample holds almost 200,000 clones, around 79% seen once. Sequencing used PBMCs. The receptors stem from a male donor in good health and CMV-seropositive.

This rearrangement joins TRBV10-3 to TRBJ2-3; tentative D call: TRBD2 (5 bases). This CDR3 is built from 14 residues. Germline V CDR1 and CDR2: ENHRY, SYGVKD. V lost 4 bases and J 4 bases, leaving 12 bases between the germline ends. The CDR3 DNA sequence: TGTGCCATCAGTGGGACGGGGTGGGCAGATACGCAGTATTTT. It encodes CAISGTGWADTQYF.

The V and J genes are TRBV11-1 and TRBJ1-5; D not certain. The CDR3 totals 15 residues. V was cut by 2 bases and J by 1 base, with 9 bases left in between. Germline values: CDR1 SGHAT, CDR2 FQDESV (reference sequence). CDR3 sequence (DNA): TGTGCCAGCAGCTTAAACGGGGTCAGCAATCAGCCCCAGCATTTT. Amino acid sequence: CASSLNGVSNQPQHF.

The CDR3 region is CASSFTGGAYEQYF. The CDR3 DNA reads as TGTGCCAGCAGCTTTACAGGGGGGGCCTACGAGCAGTACTTC. V is TRBV9 and J is TRBJ2-7; a weak D match, TRBD1 (8 bases). V gave up 4 bases and J gave up 2 bases, with 13 bases separating them. CDR1 SGDLS and CDR2 YYNGEE come from the germline V gene. The CDR3 sequence is 14 residues long. Based on the CDR3 plus reference TRBV9 and TRBJ2-7, the full variable domain is DSGVTQTPKHLITATGQRVTLRCSPRSGDLSVYWYQQSLDQGLQFLIQYYNGEERAKGNILERFSAQQFPDLHSELNLSSLELGDSALYFCASSFTGGAYEQYFGPGTRLTVT.

This clone was seen more than once but under ten times. The V and J genes are TRBV4-1 and TRBJ2-7, with D tentatively TRBD1 (5 bases). This CDR3 comprises 15 residues. Germline lookup yields CDR1 MGHRA and CDR2 YSYEKL. V was clipped by 1 base and J by 0 bases, with 10 bases between them. The CDR3 loop reads CASSQGIGDSYEQYF. The CDR3 DNA is TGCGCCAGCAGCCAAGGAATAGGGGACTCCTACGAGCAGTACTTC.

The rearrangement links TRBV12-5 to TRBJ2-1; 10 nucleotides line up with TRBD2. CDR3 size: 15 residues. Trimming took 2 bases from V and 6 from J; bases not matched to a gene: 4. Germline CDR1 LGHNT, CDR2 FRNRAP. The CDR3 here is CASGLRASGSNEQFF. Written as DNA, the CDR3 is TGTGCTAGTGGTTTGAGGGCTAGCGGGAGCAATGAGCAGTTCTTC.

This clone has more than one count but fewer than ten. The chain joins TRBV25-1 to TRBJ2-7; weak D call: TRBD2 (6 bases). Germline lookup yields CDR1 MGHDK and CDR2 SYGVNS. The ends were cut back, 6 bases at V and 7 bases at J, with 16 bases in the middle. The CDR3 length is 13 residues. CDR3 in DNA: TGTGCCAGCAGGGCCCGGGGGAGTTGGGAGCAGTACTTC. Amino acid sequence: CASRARGSWEQYF.

Points on this clone: This specimen includes other DNA sequences encoding the same CDR3. The V and J genes are TRBV10-1 and TRBJ2-3; 11 nucleotides match TRBD2. CDR1 is WNHNN and CDR2 is SYGVQD in the germline V gene (reference sequence). The CDR3 extends over 16 amino acids. The ends lost 8 bases at V and 7 bases at J; junction bases unmatched: 14. The CDR3 DNA sequence: TGCGCCAGCCCATCGGGCCCGGGACTAGCGGTACATACGCAGTATTTT. It translates to CASPSGPGLAVHTQYF.

This clone has more than one count but fewer than ten. The chain has TRBV15 and TRBJ1-3, with D possibly TRBD1 on 5 matching bases. This CDR3 region has 15 residues. The germline gives CDR1 LNHNV, CDR2 YYDKDF (reference sequence). Trimming cost V 0 bases and J 10 bases, with 16 bases left between them. The CDR3 bases are TGTGCCACCAGCAGAGAGTGGGCAGGGTCCGCAACCATATATTTT. Translating it yields CATSREWAGSATIYF.

The V gene is TRBV29-1, the J gene TRBJ2-7; the match to TRBD2 covers 10 bases. The V gene end was trimmed by 4 bases and the J gene end by 5 bases; junction bases not matched to a gene: 2. This CDR3 has 12 amino acids. CDR1 and CDR2 (germline): SQVTM, ANQGSEA. CDR3 loop: CSVGTSGDEQYF. The CDR3 DNA sequence: TGCAGCGTTGGGACTAGCGGAGACGAGCAGTACTTC.

This clone has more than one count but fewer than ten. The V call is TRBV28, the J call TRBJ2-6; 9 bases are shared with TRBD1. Germline V CDR1 and CDR2: MDHEN, SYDVKM. The V segment lost 7 bases and the J segment 1 base; nucleotides outside the gene matches: 8. This CDR3 comprises 17 residues. In DNA, the CDR3 is TGTGCCAGCACCATATCCGGGACAGGGTCTGGGGCCAACGTCCTGACTTTC. Protein product: CASTISGTGSGANVLTF.

The gene calls are TRBV4-1 and TRBJ2-7; TRBD1 agrees at 9 bases. This CDR3 spans 14 amino acids. CDR1 and CDR2 (germline): MGHRA, YSYEKL. The trim removed 7 bases at V and 2 bases at J, leaving 6 bases unmatched. CDR3 protein: CASNSGQGPYEQYF. The CDR3 DNA reads as TGCGCCAGCAACTCGGGACAGGGTCCCTACGAGCAGTACTTC.

The chain couples TRBV6-5 to TRBJ2-1; 11 bases fit TRBD2. V lost 2 bases and J lost 4; bases outside the gene matches: 4. This CDR3 region has 16 residues. Germline V gives CDR1 MNHEY, CDR2 SVGAGI. The CDR3 protein is CASSYSGTSGYNEQFF. CDR3 coding DNA: TGTGCCAGCAGTTACAGCGGGACTAGCGGTTACAATGAGCAGTTCTTC.

The V call is TRBV19, the J call TRBJ1-2, with a weak D call TRBD1 (6 bases). V was pared by 8 bases and J by 0 bases, with 13 bases between. The length of the CDR3 is 14 residues. CDR1 and CDR2 from the germline V gene are LNHDA and SQIVND (reference sequence). The CDR3 sequence: CASGAGQTNYGYTF. CDR3 in DNA: TGTGCCAGTGGAGCCGGACAGACTAACTATGGCTACACCTTC.

The chain carries TRBV19 and TRBJ1-6, with 9 bases fitting TRBD1. The germline V gene encodes CDR1 LNHDA and CDR2 SQIVND (reference sequence). V was clipped by 9 bases and J by 1 base; unmatched bases: 4. This CDR3 is 15 amino acids long. Here the CDR3 DNA reads TGTGCCAGCCGGACAGGGGCTTCCTATAATTCACCCCTCCACTTT. It encodes CASRTGASYNSPLHF. The whole variable domain, filled in from reference TRBV19 and TRBJ1-6, reads DGGITQSPKYLFRKEGQNVTLSCEQNLNHDAMYWYRQDPGQGLRLIYYSQIVNDFQKGDIAEGYSVSREKKESFPLTVTSAQKNPTAFYLCASRTGASYNSPLHFGNGTRLTVT.